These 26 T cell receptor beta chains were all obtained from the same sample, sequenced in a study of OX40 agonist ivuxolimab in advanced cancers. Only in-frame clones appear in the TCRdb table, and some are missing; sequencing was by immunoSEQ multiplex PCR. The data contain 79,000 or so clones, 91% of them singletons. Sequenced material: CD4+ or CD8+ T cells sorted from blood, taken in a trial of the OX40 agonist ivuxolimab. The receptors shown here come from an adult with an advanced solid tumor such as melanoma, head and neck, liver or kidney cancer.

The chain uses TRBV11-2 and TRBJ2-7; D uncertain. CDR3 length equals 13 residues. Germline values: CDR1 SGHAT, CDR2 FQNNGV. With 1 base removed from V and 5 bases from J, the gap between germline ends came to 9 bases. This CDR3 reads CASSLGGPHEQYF. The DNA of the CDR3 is TGTGCCAGCAGCTTAGGCGGTCCCCACGAGCAGTACTTC.

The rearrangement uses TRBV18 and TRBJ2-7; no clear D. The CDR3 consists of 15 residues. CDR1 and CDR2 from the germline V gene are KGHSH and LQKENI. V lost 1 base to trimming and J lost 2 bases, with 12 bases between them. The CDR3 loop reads CASSPLEAATYEQYF. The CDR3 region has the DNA TGTGCCAGCTCACCACTCGAGGCAGCAACCTACGAGCAGTACTTC.

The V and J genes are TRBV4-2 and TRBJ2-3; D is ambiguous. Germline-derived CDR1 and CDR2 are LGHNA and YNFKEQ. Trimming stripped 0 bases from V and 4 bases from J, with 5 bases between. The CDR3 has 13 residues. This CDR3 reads CASSQDFPDTQYF. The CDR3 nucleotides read TGTGCCAGCAGCCAAGATTTTCCAGATACGCAGTATTTT.

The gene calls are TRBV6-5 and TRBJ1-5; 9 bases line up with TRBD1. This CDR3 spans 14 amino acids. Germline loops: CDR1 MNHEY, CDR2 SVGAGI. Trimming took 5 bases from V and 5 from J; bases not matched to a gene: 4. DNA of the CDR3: TGTGCCAGCAGTCCGGGACAGGGCCATCAGCCCCAGCATTTT. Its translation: CASSPGQGHQPQHF.

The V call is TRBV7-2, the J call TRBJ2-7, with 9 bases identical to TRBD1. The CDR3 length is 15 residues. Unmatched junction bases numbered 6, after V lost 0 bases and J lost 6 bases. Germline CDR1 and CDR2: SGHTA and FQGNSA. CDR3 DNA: TGTGCCAGCAGCTTAGCGGGACAGGGAACACTCGAGCAGTACTTC. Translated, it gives CASSLAGQGTLEQYF.

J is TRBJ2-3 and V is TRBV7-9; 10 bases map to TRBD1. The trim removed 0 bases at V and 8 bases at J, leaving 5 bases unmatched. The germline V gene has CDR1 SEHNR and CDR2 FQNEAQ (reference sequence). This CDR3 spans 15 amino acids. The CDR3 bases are TGTGCCAGCAGCTTAGCGGTGGACAGGGGGGGTACGCAGTATTTT. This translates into CASSLAVDRGGTQYF.

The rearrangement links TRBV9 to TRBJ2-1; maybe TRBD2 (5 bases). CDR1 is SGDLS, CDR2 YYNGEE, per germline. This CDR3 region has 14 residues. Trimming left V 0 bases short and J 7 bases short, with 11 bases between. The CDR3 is CASSVVATGNEQFF. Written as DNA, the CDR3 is TGTGCCAGCAGCGTAGTGGCCACGGGGAATGAGCAGTTCTTC.

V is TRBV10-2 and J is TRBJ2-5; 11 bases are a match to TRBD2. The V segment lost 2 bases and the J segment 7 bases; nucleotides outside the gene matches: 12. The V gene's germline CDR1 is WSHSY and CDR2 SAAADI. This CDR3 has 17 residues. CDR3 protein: CASSEIPGLAATGTQYF. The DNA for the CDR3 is TGCGCCAGCAGTGAGATACCGGGACTAGCGGCCACAGGGACCCAGTACTTC.

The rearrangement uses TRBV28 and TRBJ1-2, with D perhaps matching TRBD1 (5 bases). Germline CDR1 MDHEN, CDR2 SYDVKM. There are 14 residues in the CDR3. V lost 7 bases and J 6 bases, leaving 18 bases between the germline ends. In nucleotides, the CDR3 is TGTGCCAGCACCCCTTTTCGGGGGAAGGATGGCTACACCTTC. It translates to CASTPFRGKDGYTF.

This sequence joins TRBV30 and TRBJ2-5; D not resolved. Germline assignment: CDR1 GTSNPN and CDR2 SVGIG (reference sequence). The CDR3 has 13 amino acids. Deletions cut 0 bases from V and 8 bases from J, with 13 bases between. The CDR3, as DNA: TGTGCCTGGAGTGTTATGGCAAGTGGAACCCAGTACTTC. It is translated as CAWSVMASGTQYF.

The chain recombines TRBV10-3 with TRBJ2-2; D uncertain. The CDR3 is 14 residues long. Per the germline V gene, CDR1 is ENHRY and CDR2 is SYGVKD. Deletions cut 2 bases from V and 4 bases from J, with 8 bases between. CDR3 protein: CAISEVRVTGELFF. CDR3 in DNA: TGTGCCATCAGTGAGGTCCGGGTCACCGGGGAGCTGTTTTTT.

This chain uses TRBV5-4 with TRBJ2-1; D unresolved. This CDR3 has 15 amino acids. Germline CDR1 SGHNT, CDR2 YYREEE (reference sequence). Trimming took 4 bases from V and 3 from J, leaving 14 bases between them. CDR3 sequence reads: CASSPRAINYNEQFF. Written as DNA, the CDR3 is TGTGCCAGCAGCCCGAGAGCTATCAACTACAATGAGCAGTTCTTC. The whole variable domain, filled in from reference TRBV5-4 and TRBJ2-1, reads ETGVTQSPTHLIKTRGQQVTLRCSSQSGHNTVSWYQQALGQGPQFIFQYYREEENGRGNFPPRFSGLQFPNYSSELNVNALELDDSALYLCASSPRAINYNEQFFGPGTRLTVL.

The CDR3 bases are TGTGCCAGCAGTTCGCCGCCCCTGTCACCCACGAACACCGGGGAGCTGTTTTTT. It codes for CASSSPPLSPTNTGELFF. The chain links TRBV28 to TRBJ2-2; D ambiguous. The CDR3 consists of 18 residues. The V end lost 4 bases, the J end lost 0 bases, and 18 bases lay between the germline ends. The germline V gene encodes CDR1 MDHEN and CDR2 SYDVKM. Using reference TRBV28 and TRBJ2-2 for the parts outside the CDR3, the full variable domain is DVKVTQSSRYLVKRTGEKVFLECVQDMDHENMFWYRQDPGLGLRLIYFSYDVKMKEKGDIPEGYSVSREKKERFSLILESASTNQTSMYLCASSSPPLSPTNTGELFFGEGSRLTVL.

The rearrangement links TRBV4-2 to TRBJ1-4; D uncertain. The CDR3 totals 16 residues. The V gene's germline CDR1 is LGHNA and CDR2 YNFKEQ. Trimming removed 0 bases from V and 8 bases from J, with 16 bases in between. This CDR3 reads CASSQDKTVTGEKLFF. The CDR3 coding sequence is TGTGCCAGCAGCCAAGATAAAACGGTTACGGGAGAAAAACTGTTTTTT.

CDR3 amino acids: CASSRPGGEQYF. In DNA form, the CDR3 reads TGTGCCAGCAGTAGGCCCGGTGGGGAGCAGTACTTC. The chain links TRBV6-5 to TRBJ2-5, with D possibly being TRBD2 (5 bases). Germline values: CDR1 MNHEY, CDR2 SVGAGI. The CDR3 length is 12 residues. V was shortened by 5 bases and J by 11 bases, with 15 bases between the two germline ends.

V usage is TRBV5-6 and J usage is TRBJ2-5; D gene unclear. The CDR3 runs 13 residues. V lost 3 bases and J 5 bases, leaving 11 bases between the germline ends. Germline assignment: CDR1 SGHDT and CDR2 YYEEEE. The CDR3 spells CASSSYSHETQYF. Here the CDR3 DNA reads TGTGCCAGCAGCTCCTATTCCCATGAGACCCAGTACTTC.

CDR3 nucleotides: TGTGCCAGCAGTACGATGCCAGAAAACACTGAAGCTTTCTTT. This codes for CASSTMPENTEAFF. The gene calls are TRBV28 and TRBJ1-1; the D is unclear. The CDR3 is 14 residues long. Germline V gives CDR1 MDHEN, CDR2 SYDVKM. V was cut by 5 bases and J by 2 bases, with 12 bases left in between.

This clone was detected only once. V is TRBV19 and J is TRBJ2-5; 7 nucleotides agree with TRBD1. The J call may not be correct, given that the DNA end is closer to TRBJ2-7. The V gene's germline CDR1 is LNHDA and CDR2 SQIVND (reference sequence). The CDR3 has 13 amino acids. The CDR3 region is CASRPTGLYEQYF. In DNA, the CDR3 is TGTGCCAGCCGCCCGACAGGGCTTTACGAGCAGTACTTC.

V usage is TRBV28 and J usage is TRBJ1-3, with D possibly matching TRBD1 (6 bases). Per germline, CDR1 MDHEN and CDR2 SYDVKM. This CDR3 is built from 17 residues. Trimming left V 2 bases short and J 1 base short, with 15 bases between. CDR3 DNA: TGTGCCAGCAGTTTAAATGTTGCCGGGACATCTGGAAACACCATATATTTT. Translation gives CASSLNVAGTSGNTIYF.

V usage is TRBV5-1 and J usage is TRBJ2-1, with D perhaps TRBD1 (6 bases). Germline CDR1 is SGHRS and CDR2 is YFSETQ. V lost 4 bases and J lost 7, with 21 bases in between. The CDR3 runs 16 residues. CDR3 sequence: CASSPQTGLGMNEQFF. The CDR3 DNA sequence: TGCGCCAGCAGCCCCCAAACAGGGTTGGGGATGAATGAGCAGTTCTTC.

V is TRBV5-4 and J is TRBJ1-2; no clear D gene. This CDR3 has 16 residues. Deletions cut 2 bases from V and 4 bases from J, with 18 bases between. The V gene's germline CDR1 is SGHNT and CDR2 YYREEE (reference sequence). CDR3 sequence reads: CASSLPPIDSFYGYTF. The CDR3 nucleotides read TGTGCCAGCAGCTTACCACCTATAGACTCGTTCTATGGCTACACCTTC.

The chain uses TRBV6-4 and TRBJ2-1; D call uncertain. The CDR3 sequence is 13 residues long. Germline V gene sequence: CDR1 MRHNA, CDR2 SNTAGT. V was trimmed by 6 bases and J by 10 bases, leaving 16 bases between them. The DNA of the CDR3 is TGTGCCAGCAGCGTCCAGGCCAGCAGCGAGCAGTTCTTC. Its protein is CASSVQASSEQFF.

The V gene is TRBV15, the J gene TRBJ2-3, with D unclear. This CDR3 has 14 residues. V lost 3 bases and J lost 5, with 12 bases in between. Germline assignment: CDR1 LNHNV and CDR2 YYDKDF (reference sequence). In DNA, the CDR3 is TGTGCCACCAGCAGGCCCCCGATGGAAGATACGCAGTATTTT. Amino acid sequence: CATSRPPMEDTQYF.

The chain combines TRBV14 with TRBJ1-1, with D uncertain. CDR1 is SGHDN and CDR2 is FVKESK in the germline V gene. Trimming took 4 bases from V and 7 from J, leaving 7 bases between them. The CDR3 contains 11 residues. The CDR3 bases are TGTGCCAGCAGCCCCGTAGATGAAGCTTTCTTT. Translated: CASSPVDEAFF.

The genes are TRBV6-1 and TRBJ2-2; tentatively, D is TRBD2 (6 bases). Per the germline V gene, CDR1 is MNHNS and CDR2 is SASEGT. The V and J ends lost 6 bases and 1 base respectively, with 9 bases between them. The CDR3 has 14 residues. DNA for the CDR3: TGTGCCAGCAGCCGGGGGTTGAACACCGGGGAGCTGTTTTTT. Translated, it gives CASSRGLNTGELFF.

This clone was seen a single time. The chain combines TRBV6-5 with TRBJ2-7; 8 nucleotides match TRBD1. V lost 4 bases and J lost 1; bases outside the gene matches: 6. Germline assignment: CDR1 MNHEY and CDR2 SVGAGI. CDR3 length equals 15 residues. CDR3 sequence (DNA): TGTGCCAGCAGTTTCTCGGGACAGGCTTCCTACGAGCAGTACTTC. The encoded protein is CASSFSGQASYEQYF.